The text below deals with one TCR beta chain. These data belong to a study of CD8 T cells in Susac syndrome. An amount of RNA that ranged from roughly 0.5 to 1 ug was reverse transcribed with random hexamers. TCRdb recomputed calls from the immunoSEQ multiplex PCR reads with MiXCR, one row per CDR3 protein. The sample has a few hundred thousand distinct CDR3 sequences; about 85% are singletons. In blood CD8+ and CD4+ T cells, TCR beta underwent sequencing. TEMRA cells were FACS-enriched and CD8+ and CD4+ T cells negatively isolated. CDR1 is MNHEY, CDR2 SVGAGI, per germline. V was cut by 0 bases and J by 7 bases, with 10 bases left in between. The CDR3 is 13 residues long.

This clonotype was obtained from a human donor with multiple sclerosis. Sequenced input: CD8+ T cells from PBMCs. V usage is TRBV6-5 and J usage is TRBJ2-7; D may be TRBD2 (5 bases). The CDR3 DNA is TGTGCCAGCAGTTACTCAGTCGCGGGTGAGCAGTACTTC. Translated, it gives CASSYSVAGEQYF.